This TCR beta chain originates from a study of T cell changes during pregnancy in multiple sclerosis (dated by TCRdb to 2018 to 2020). As for the study more broadly: The study looked at changes in the T cell repertoire across pregnancy in women with multiple sclerosis.

As encoded in the germline V gene (reference sequence), CDR1 is MNHEY while CDR2 is SMNVEV. The CDR3 runs 15 amino acids, cysteine and phenylalanine included. CDR3 DNA is the only sequence kept; it has 45 bases, read in frame from the first base. Between the V and J ends, shortened by 3 bases and 5 bases respectively, the junction contains 16 bases. On this clone itself: No cognate antigen has been identified for it. No base-level quality is on record; no much larger clone is a single base apart.

Library preparation employed the immunoSEQ multiplex PCR assay. TCRdb took over this immuneACCESS table, retaining in-frame rearrangements with V and J assigned. Such tables are incomplete; in checked studies, under half of the missing clones stem from an unresolved V gene, and the remainder is unexplained. Counted in this sample were 75,000 to 95,000 clones; approximately 90% of them appeared once. Together, the top ten hold around 1% of the sample. The chain is made from TRBV27 and TRBJ1-2; the D segment could be TRBD1, given 5 matching bases. Sample: peripheral blood, taken before pregnancy. The receptor was isolated from a female donor with multiple sclerosis, enrolled in a pregnancy study. The DNA reads as follows: TGTGCCAGCAGTTTTAGTCAGGGTATGAGGTATGGCTACACCTTC. Its amino acids are CASSFSQGMRYGYTF.